Listed below are T cell receptor beta chains from one sample, sequenced in a study of cytomegalovirus exposure and HLA in healthy donors. Sequencing used immunoSEQ multiplex PCR; TCRdb keeps in-frame clones, though not all of them. This sample has some 190,000 clones, with 86% found just once. Specimen: PBMCs. The source of these receptors is a woman between 18 and 30 years old in good health and CMV-seronegative. CDR3s include the opening cysteine and the closing phenylalanine or tryptophan. The D gene is left open where the match is weak. Size values are once, few and many counts, or a class for expanded clones, and some rows have none.

v_call: TRBV29-1
j_call: TRBJ1-3
clone_size: NA
d_call: TRBD1
cdr3_aa: CSVTANRGVVGNTIYF
cdr3_nt: TGCAGCGTCACCGCCAACAGGGGGGTTGTAGGAAACACCATATATTTT

v_call: TRBV5-1
j_call: TRBJ1-2
clone_size: NA
d_call: TRBD1
cdr3_aa: CASSFTGVHYGYTF
cdr3_nt: TGCGCCAGCAGCTTCACAGGGGTCCACTATGGCTACACCTTC

v_call: TRBV28
j_call: TRBJ1-2
clone_size: few
d_call: NA
cdr3_aa: CASIKMGGNYGYTF
cdr3_nt: TGTGCCAGCATCAAAATGGGGGGTAACTATGGCTACACCTTC

v_call: TRBV5-1
j_call: TRBJ1-2
clone_size: NA
d_call: TRBD1
cdr3_aa: CASSVQGLLGYTF
cdr3_nt: TGCGCCAGCAGCGTACAGGGGTTATTGGGCTACACCTTC

v_call: TRBV6-1
j_call: TRBJ2-1
clone_size: NA
d_call: TRBD1
cdr3_aa: CASSDPGTGFVNYEQFF
cdr3_nt: TGTGCCAGCAGTGATCCCGGGACAGGGTTTGTCAATTATGAGCAGTTCTTC

v_call: TRBV1
j_call: TRBJ2-5
clone_size: once
d_call: NA
cdr3_aa: CTSSQDRDSGSQETQYF
cdr3_nt: TGCACCAGCAGCCAAGATCGGGATAGCGGGAGCCAAGAGACCCAGTACTTC

v_call: TRBV5-4
j_call: TRBJ2-7
clone_size: NA
d_call: NA
cdr3_aa: CASSDTYEQYF
cdr3_nt: TGTGCCAGCAGCGACACCTACGAGCAGTACTTC

v_call: TRBV6-1
j_call: TRBJ2-7
clone_size: NA
d_call: NA
cdr3_aa: CASSGGQGAAFEQYF
cdr3_nt: TGTGCCAGCAGTGGGGGACAAGGAGCTGCTTTCGAGCAGTACTTC

v_call: TRBV2
j_call: TRBJ2-2
clone_size: NA
d_call: TRBD1
cdr3_aa: CASAWDRRTGELFF
cdr3_nt: TGTGCCAGCGCATGGGACAGGAGGACCGGGGAGCTGTTTTTT

v_call: TRBV7-6
j_call: TRBJ1-1
clone_size: NA
d_call: NA
cdr3_aa: CASSLAGQVNTEAFF
cdr3_nt: TGTGCCAGCAGCTTAGCGGGGCAGGTAAACACTGAAGCTTTCTTT

v_call: TRBV27
j_call: TRBJ1-2
clone_size: NA
d_call: NA
cdr3_aa: CASSSLMNRDGYTF
cdr3_nt: TGTGCCAGCAGTTCACTCATGAACAGAGATGGCTACACCTTC

v_call: TRBV11-2
j_call: TRBJ2-7
clone_size: NA
d_call: NA
cdr3_aa: CASSVFTASSYEQYF
cdr3_nt: TGTGCCAGCAGCGTTTTCACAGCCAGCTCCTACGAGCAGTACTTC

v_call: TRBV25-1
j_call: TRBJ1-2
clone_size: NA
d_call: NA
cdr3_aa: CASQDTGYVHGYTF
cdr3_nt: TGTGCCAGCCAAGACACAGGGTACGTCCATGGCTACACCTTC

v_call: TRBV7-2
j_call: TRBJ2-5
clone_size: NA
d_call: TRBD2
cdr3_aa: CASYVSGGAQETQYF
cdr3_nt: TGTGCCAGCTACGTTAGCGGGGGAGCACAAGAGACCCAGTACTTC

v_call: TRBV5-1
j_call: TRBJ2-5
clone_size: NA
d_call: NA
cdr3_aa: CASSRGGTQETQYF
cdr3_nt: TGCGCCAGCAGCCGTGGGGGGACCCAAGAGACCCAGTACTTC

v_call: TRBV27
j_call: TRBJ2-1
clone_size: NA
d_call: TRBD1
cdr3_aa: CASSLLGTGYYNEQFF
cdr3_nt: TGTGCCAGCAGTTTATTGGGGACAGGGTACTACAATGAGCAGTTCTTC

v_call: TRBV11-2
j_call: TRBJ1-5
clone_size: NA
d_call: NA
cdr3_aa: CASSLVSGQQPQHF
cdr3_nt: TGTGCCAGCAGCTTAGTCAGTGGGCAGCAGCCCCAGCATTTT

v_call: TRBV14
j_call: TRBJ1-6
clone_size: NA
d_call: NA
cdr3_aa: CASSHNRVYNSPLHF
cdr3_nt: TGTGCCAGCAGCCACAACAGGGTTTACAATTCACCCCTCCACTTT

v_call: TRBV5-1
j_call: TRBJ2-7
clone_size: NA
d_call: TRBD1
cdr3_aa: CASSSTTGDRYEQYF
cdr3_nt: TGCGCCAGCAGCTCGACGACAGGGGATAGATACGAGCAGTACTTC

v_call: TRBV6-1
j_call: TRBJ1-2
clone_size: NA
d_call: NA
cdr3_aa: CASSDPGASYGYTF
cdr3_nt: TGTGCCAGCAGTGATCCAGGGGCCTCCTATGGCTACACCTTC

v_call: TRBV6-6
j_call: TRBJ1-2
clone_size: NA
d_call: NA
cdr3_aa: CASSYLEANYGYTF
cdr3_nt: TGTGCCAGCAGTTACCTTGAAGCGAACTATGGCTACACCTTC

v_call: TRBV27
j_call: TRBJ1-4
clone_size: NA
d_call: TRBD1
cdr3_aa: CASSRTGGTTNEKLFF
cdr3_nt: TGTGCCAGCAGTCGGACAGGGGGGACAACTAATGAAAAACTGTTTTTT

v_call: TRBV7-8
j_call: TRBJ2-3
clone_size: once
d_call: NA
cdr3_aa: CASKPGPTDTQYF
cdr3_nt: TGTGCCAGCAAACCAGGGCCGACAGATACGCAGTATTTT

v_call: TRBV11-3
j_call: TRBJ2-3
clone_size: NA
d_call: NA
cdr3_aa: CASSLRSGTPSSTDTQYF
cdr3_nt: TGTGCCAGCAGCTTACGGTCAGGGACTCCTTCTAGCACAGATACGCAGTATTTT

v_call: TRBV4-1
j_call: TRBJ2-1
clone_size: NA
d_call: TRBD2
cdr3_aa: CASSQGWDYSNEQFF
cdr3_nt: TGCGCCAGCAGCCAAGGATGGGACTACTCCAATGAGCAGTTCTTC

v_call: TRBV2
j_call: TRBJ2-1
clone_size: NA
d_call: NA
cdr3_aa: CASSEETGQFF
cdr3_nt: TGTGCCAGCAGTGAAGAGACAGGGCAGTTCTTC

v_call: TRBV5-1
j_call: TRBJ2-2
clone_size: NA
d_call: NA
cdr3_aa: CASSLVGSGELFF
cdr3_nt: TGCGCCAGCAGCTTGGTCGGTTCCGGGGAGCTGTTTTTT

v_call: TRBV11-2
j_call: TRBJ2-3
clone_size: NA
d_call: NA
cdr3_aa: CASSQLGPDTQYF
cdr3_nt: TGTGCCAGCAGCCAACTAGGGCCAGATACGCAGTATTTT

v_call: TRBV2
j_call: TRBJ1-4
clone_size: NA
d_call: NA
cdr3_aa: CASSEEGRGWGNEKLFF
cdr3_nt: TGTGCCAGCAGTGAAGAAGGCAGGGGATGGGGAAATGAAAAACTGTTTTTT

v_call: TRBV5-4
j_call: TRBJ2-3
clone_size: NA
d_call: TRBD2
cdr3_aa: CASSSDGGGTDTQYF
cdr3_nt: TGTGCCAGCAGCTCTGACGGGGGGGGCACAGATACGCAGTATTTT

v_call: TRBV11-2
j_call: TRBJ2-5
clone_size: NA
d_call: TRBD1
cdr3_aa: CASSSDRGGETQYF
cdr3_nt: TGTGCCAGCAGTTCCGACAGGGGAGGAGAGACCCAGTACTTC

v_call: TRBV5-5
j_call: TRBJ2-7
clone_size: NA
d_call: NA
cdr3_aa: CASSRFQTGPYEQYF
cdr3_nt: TGTGCCAGCAGCCGTTTTCAGACAGGCCCCTACGAGCAGTACTTC